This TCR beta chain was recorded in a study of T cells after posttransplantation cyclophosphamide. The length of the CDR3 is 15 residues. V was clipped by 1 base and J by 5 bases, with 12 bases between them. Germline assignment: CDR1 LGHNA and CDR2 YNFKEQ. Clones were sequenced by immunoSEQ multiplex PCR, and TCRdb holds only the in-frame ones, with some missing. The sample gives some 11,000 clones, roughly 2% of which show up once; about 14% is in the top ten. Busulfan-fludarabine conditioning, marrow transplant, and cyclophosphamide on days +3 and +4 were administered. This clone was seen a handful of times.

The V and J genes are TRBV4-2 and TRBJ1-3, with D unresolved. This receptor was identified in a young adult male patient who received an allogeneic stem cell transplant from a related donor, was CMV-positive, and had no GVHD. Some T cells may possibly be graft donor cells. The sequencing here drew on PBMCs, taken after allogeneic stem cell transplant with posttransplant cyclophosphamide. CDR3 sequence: CASSQGTGNRNTIYF. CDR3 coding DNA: TGTGCCAGCAGCCAAGGAACCGGGAATAGAAACACCATATATTTT.